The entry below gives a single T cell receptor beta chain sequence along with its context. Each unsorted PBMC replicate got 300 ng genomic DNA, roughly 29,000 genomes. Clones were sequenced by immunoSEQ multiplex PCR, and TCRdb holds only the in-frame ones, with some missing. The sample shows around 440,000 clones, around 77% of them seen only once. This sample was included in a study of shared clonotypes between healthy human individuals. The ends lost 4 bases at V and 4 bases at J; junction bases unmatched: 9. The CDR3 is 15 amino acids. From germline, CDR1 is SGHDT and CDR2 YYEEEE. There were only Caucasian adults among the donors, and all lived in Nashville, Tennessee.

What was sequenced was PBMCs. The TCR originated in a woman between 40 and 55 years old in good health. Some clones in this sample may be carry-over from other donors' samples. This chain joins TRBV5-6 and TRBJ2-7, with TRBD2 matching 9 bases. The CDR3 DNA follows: TGTGCCAGCAGCGGTAGCGGGAGATTCCGGTACGAGCAGTACTTC. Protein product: CASSGSGRFRYEQYF.